Listed below are T cell receptor beta chains from one sample, sequenced in a study of CD8 T cells in ankylosing spondylitis. TCRdb called the 5' RACE reads again in MiXCR, with one record for every CDR3 protein. Of 700,000 or so distinct CDR3 sequences listed, roughly 20% are singletons. Sequencing was carried out using blood, either unsorted or a sorted T cell fraction (not recorded which). The origin of the receptors is a male donor with ankylosing spondylitis. CDR3s include the opening cysteine and the closing phenylalanine or tryptophan. D genes are given only for firm matches. Where a row states a size, it is once, few, many or the class of an expanded clone; other rows omit it.

-	TRBV20-1	TRBJ1-1	TRBD1	CSATDRVTEAFF	TGCAGTGCAACCGACAGGGTCACTGAAGCTTTCTTT
few	TRBV12-3/TRBV12-4	TRBJ2-1	-	CASSPGGTYYNEQFF	TGTGCCAGCAGCCCAGGCGGCACCTATTACAATGAGCAGTTCTTC
-	TRBV28	TRBJ2-3	-	CASSFLRDTQYF	TGTGCCAGCAGTTTTCTACGGGATACGCAGTATTTT
-	TRBV28	TRBJ1-2	TRBD1	CASSMGQIYGYTF	TGTGCCAGCAGTATGGGACAGATCTATGGCTACACCTTC
few	TRBV27	TRBJ2-7	-	CASSLGLGVGYEQYF	TGTGCCAGCAGTTTGGGTCTGGGGGTGGGGTACGAGCAGTACTTC
few	TRBV3-1	TRBJ2-5	TRBD2	CASSRTSAGTSGRKTQYF	TGTGCCAGCAGCCGAACCTCCGCAGGGACTAGCGGGAGGAAGACCCAGTACTTC
-	TRBV5-6	TRBJ2-2	TRBD1	CASSLGPQGAWAGELFF	TGTGCCAGCAGCTTAGGACCTCAGGGGGCGTGGGCCGGGGAGCTGTTTTTT
few	TRBV12-3/TRBV12-4	TRBJ1-1	-	CASIKYREGTEAFF	TGTGCCAGCATCAAGTACAGGGAGGGTACTGAAGCTTTCTTT
few	TRBV28	TRBJ2-2	TRBD1	CASTRTGPLAGELFF	TGTGCCAGTACACGGACAGGCCCCCTAGCCGGGGAGCTGTTTTTT
-	TRBV28	TRBJ1-4	-	CASREGIPDEKLFF	TGTGCCAGCAGGGAGGGGATCCCCGACGAAAAACTGTTTTTT
few	TRBV24-1	TRBJ2-2	-	CATSAQTDTGELFF	TGTGCCACCAGTGCCCAGACAGACACCGGGGAGCTGTTTTTT
-	TRBV12-3/TRBV12-4	TRBJ2-1	TRBD1	CASSSQGAVSYNEQFF	TGTGCCAGCAGTTCACAGGGGGCCGTATCCTACAATGAGCAGTTCTTC
-	TRBV4-2	TRBJ2-1	TRBD2	CASSQEFTSGYNEQFF	TGTGCCAGCAGCCAAGAATTCACTAGCGGTTACAATGAGCAGTTCTTC
-	TRBV3-1	TRBJ2-5	-	CASSRLGEQETQYF	TGTGCCAGCAGCCGCCTCGGGGAACAAGAGACCCAGTACTTC